Given below is one T cell receptor (beta chain) in context. The antigen remains unidentified. The data are from a study of T cells expressing NK-cell markers. Per germline, CDR1 LGHNA and CDR2 YNFKEQ. The CDR3 runs 16 residues. TCRdb re-called the 5' RACE reads and gives one entry per CDR3 protein, without DNA. The sample spans some 460,000 distinct CDR3 sequences; the ten largest clones claim roughly 1.4%. Study-level points and caveats: Topping the CD3+CD56-NKG2C+ fraction as well were these clonotypes, in a handful of donors.

Sequenced input: blood T cells: a sorted CD56 or NKG2C T cell subset, CD4+ or CD8+ T cells, or bulk PBMC T cells (not recorded which). This receptor was identified in a woman in her fifties or sixties in good health. The chain combines TRBV4-2 with TRBJ2-5; TCRdb reports TRBD2, a call that lacks DNA to check it against. CDR3 residues: CASSQELGGGGETQYF.